The rows below give T cell receptor beta chains drawn from one sample of a study of response to subunit inactivated influenza vaccine. Each CDR3 protein gets one entry after TCRdb re-called the RT-PCR reads with MiXCR. The data hold some 600,000 distinct CDR3 sequences, with 13% to 15% observed a single time. The sample in question was PBMCs from blood, obtained around 14 days before vaccination. These receptors came from a man in his fifties who received an inactivated influenza vaccine. Both conserved end residues are part of each CDR3. A D gene is named only where the DNA matches it firmly. Some rows mark clone size as missing; the rest say once, few, many or name a class of expanded clone.

d_gene: -; len: 15; j_gene: TRBJ2-3; v_gene: TRBV27; abundance: few; CDR3nt: TGTGCCAGCAGTTTCGATACGGCCAACACAGATACGCAGTATTTT; CDR3aa: CASSFDTANTDTQYF
d_gene: -; len: 14; j_gene: TRBJ1-4; v_gene: TRBV20-1; abundance: many; CDR3nt: TGCAGTGCTAGAGGGGGTATTACTCTTGAAAAACTGTTTTTT; CDR3aa: CSARGGITLEKLFF
d_gene: -; len: 12; j_gene: TRBJ2-3; v_gene: TRBV6-6; abundance: few; CDR3nt: TGTGCCAGCACCCAATGGGGGGATACGCAGTATTTT; CDR3aa: CASTQWGDTQYF
d_gene: -; len: 13; j_gene: TRBJ2-1; v_gene: TRBV7-9; abundance: -; CDR3nt: TGTGCCAGCAGCTTATCCGGAGGGACTGAGCAGTTCTTC; CDR3aa: CASSLSGGTEQFF
d_gene: -; len: 15; j_gene: TRBJ1-4; v_gene: TRBV6-5; abundance: few; CDR3nt: TGTGCCAGCAGTTACGGCCGGGGGGTGATATCGGAACTGTTTTTT; CDR3aa: CASSYGRGVISELFF
d_gene: TRBD2; len: 19; j_gene: TRBJ2-7; v_gene: TRBV7-6; abundance: -; CDR3nt: TGTGCCAGCAGCCCACGGACTAGCGGGGACCCCCATCGTCTTCGCGAGCAGTACTTC; CDR3aa: CASSPRTSGDPHRLREQYF
d_gene: TRBD2; len: 16; j_gene: TRBJ2-3; v_gene: TRBV6-2/TRBV6-3; abundance: -; CDR3nt: TGTGCCAGCAGACCCCGAATTAGCGGGAGCACAGATACGCAGTATTTT; CDR3aa: CASRPRISGSTDTQYF
d_gene: TRBD1; len: 14; j_gene: TRBJ2-7; v_gene: TRBV20-1; abundance: once; CDR3nt: TGCAGTGCTAGAGATTGGGACAGGGGTTACGAGCAGTACTTC; CDR3aa: CSARDWDRGYEQYF
d_gene: -; len: 16; j_gene: TRBJ2-7; v_gene: TRBV28; abundance: -; CDR3nt: TGTGCCAGCAGTTTTGCTCTAGGGGATGGATTTTACGAGCAGTACTTC; CDR3aa: CASSFALGDGFYEQYF
d_gene: -; len: 13; j_gene: TRBJ2-7; v_gene: TRBV5-4; abundance: -; CDR3nt: TGTGCCAGCAGCTCAAGTATGGTTGACGAGCAGTACTTC; CDR3aa: CASSSSMVDEQYF
d_gene: -; len: 13; j_gene: TRBJ1-6; v_gene: TRBV20-1; abundance: few; CDR3nt: TGCAGTGCTCCCGGGACGCCCAATTCACCCCTCCACTTT; CDR3aa: CSAPGTPNSPLHF
d_gene: -; len: 14; j_gene: TRBJ1-2; v_gene: TRBV11-2; abundance: -; CDR3nt: TGTGCCAGCAGCCGTGGGACGGTTAACTATGGCTACACCTTC; CDR3aa: CASSRGTVNYGYTF
d_gene: TRBD1; len: 15; j_gene: TRBJ1-4; v_gene: TRBV7-8; abundance: many; CDR3nt: TGTGCCAGCAGCCCCAGGACAGGGACCGGTGAAAAACTGTTTTTT; CDR3aa: CASSPRTGTGEKLFF
d_gene: -; len: 11; j_gene: TRBJ1-2; v_gene: TRBV30; abundance: few; CDR3nt: TGTGCCTGGAGTCCGATCTATGGCTACACCTTC; CDR3aa: CAWSPIYGYTF
d_gene: -; len: 14; j_gene: TRBJ2-3; v_gene: TRBV5-1; abundance: many; CDR3nt: TGTGCCAGCAGTTTGGGCAGTTACACAGATACGCAGTATTTT; CDR3aa: CASSLGSYTDTQYF
d_gene: -; len: 13; j_gene: TRBJ2-5; v_gene: TRBV12-3/TRBV12-4; abundance: few; CDR3nt: TGTGCCAGCAGTATCTTAATTGGGGTGACCCAGTACTTC; CDR3aa: CASSILIGVTQYF
d_gene: -; len: 13; j_gene: TRBJ2-3; v_gene: TRBV15; abundance: few; CDR3nt: TGTGCCACCAGCGCCGAAGTTGAGCTTACGCAGTATTTT; CDR3aa: CATSAEVELTQYF
d_gene: TRBD2; len: 15; j_gene: TRBJ2-3; v_gene: TRBV7-2; abundance: -; CDR3nt: TGTGCCAGCAGCTTGGGACTAGTGAAGACAGATACGCAGTATTTT; CDR3aa: CASSLGLVKTDTQYF
d_gene: TRBD1; len: 14; j_gene: TRBJ2-1; v_gene: TRBV6-4; abundance: -; CDR3nt: TGTGCCAGCAGCCCCGGGACAGGGTCCAATGAGCAGTTCTTC; CDR3aa: CASSPGTGSNEQFF
d_gene: TRBD1; len: 16; j_gene: TRBJ1-4; v_gene: TRBV5-1; abundance: few; CDR3nt: TGCGCCAGCAGCTACGGACAGGGGGCCATTAATGAAAAACTGTTTTTT; CDR3aa: CASSYGQGAINEKLFF
d_gene: -; len: 16; j_gene: TRBJ2-2; v_gene: TRBV6-4; abundance: -; CDR3nt: TGTGCCAGCAGCCAAAGGTCCCAGGTCACCACCGGGGAGCTGTTTTTT; CDR3aa: CASSQRSQVTTGELFF
d_gene: -; len: 14; j_gene: TRBJ1-1; v_gene: TRBV7-2; abundance: few; CDR3nt: TGTGCCAGCAGCTTAGGGGGGAGTGCCACTGAAGCTTTCTTT; CDR3aa: CASSLGGSATEAFF
d_gene: -; len: 15; j_gene: TRBJ2-5; v_gene: TRBV11-2; abundance: -; CDR3nt: TGTGCCAGCAGCTTGGGCAAAACGTACCAAGAGACCCAGTACTTC; CDR3aa: CASSLGKTYQETQYF
d_gene: -; len: 14; j_gene: TRBJ2-1; v_gene: TRBV15; abundance: many; CDR3nt: TGTGCCACCAGCAGGACCCGGGTTGTGGATGAGCAGTTCTTC; CDR3aa: CATSRTRVVDEQFF
d_gene: -; len: 14; j_gene: TRBJ2-3; v_gene: TRBV20-1; abundance: -; CDR3nt: TGCAGTTCCGACCCCCCTCCCGGCACAGATACGCAGTATTTT; CDR3aa: CSSDPPPGTDTQYF
d_gene: -; len: 13; j_gene: TRBJ1-2; v_gene: TRBV6-2/TRBV6-3; abundance: many; CDR3nt: TGTGCCAGCAGTTACCGGCGCCTCTATGGCTACACCTTC; CDR3aa: CASSYRRLYGYTF
d_gene: -; len: 13; j_gene: TRBJ1-1; v_gene: TRBV29-1; abundance: -; CDR3nt: TGCAGCGCAGAAAAGACAGGCAATACTGAAGCTTTCTTT; CDR3aa: CSAEKTGNTEAFF
d_gene: -; len: 13; j_gene: TRBJ2-4; v_gene: TRBV20-1; abundance: few; CDR3nt: TGCAGTGCTACTGCTGCGCGGGGTTATATTCAGTACTTC; CDR3aa: CSATAARGYIQYF
d_gene: -; len: 11; j_gene: TRBJ2-1; v_gene: TRBV6-5; abundance: -; CDR3nt: TGTGCCAGCAGTTACTGGGGCGAGCAGTTCTTC; CDR3aa: CASSYWGEQFF
d_gene: -; len: 14; j_gene: TRBJ2-1; v_gene: TRBV7-2; abundance: -; CDR3nt: TGTGCCAGCAGCTTAAAGCGCGGCCTGGGGGAGCAGTTCTTC; CDR3aa: CASSLKRGLGEQFF
d_gene: TRBD1; len: 14; j_gene: TRBJ2-3; v_gene: TRBV29-1; abundance: -; CDR3nt: TGCAGCGGTCGCTCCGGGACAGGGGACTCGGGGAAGTATTTT; CDR3aa: CSGRSGTGDSGKYF
d_gene: -; len: 14; j_gene: TRBJ1-5; v_gene: TRBV7-2; abundance: -; CDR3nt: TGTGCCAGCAGCTCCAGCCATAGCAATCAGCCCCAGCATTTT; CDR3aa: CASSSSHSNQPQHF
d_gene: -; len: 13; j_gene: TRBJ2-4; v_gene: TRBV28; abundance: many; CDR3nt: TGTGCCAGCAGCCAAGGGACTGGAAACATTCAGTACTTC; CDR3aa: CASSQGTGNIQYF
d_gene: TRBD2; len: 17; j_gene: TRBJ2-3; v_gene: TRBV11-2; abundance: -; CDR3nt: TGTGCCAGCAGCACCGGGACTAGCGGGAGGGGCACAGATACGCAGTATTTT; CDR3aa: CASSTGTSGRGTDTQYF
d_gene: TRBD1; len: 20; j_gene: TRBJ2-5; v_gene: TRBV11-2; abundance: -; CDR3nt: TGTGCCAGCAGCTATACCTTCCAGGACAGGGGTCCCGGAATATCAGAGACCCAGTACTTC; CDR3aa: CASSYTFQDRGPGISETQYF
d_gene: TRBD1; len: 15; j_gene: TRBJ2-7; v_gene: TRBV10-3; abundance: -; CDR3nt: TGTGCCATCAGTGAGCCGCTAACAGGGGTCTACGAGCAGTACTTC; CDR3aa: CAISEPLTGVYEQYF
d_gene: -; len: 13; j_gene: TRBJ2-1; v_gene: TRBV6-1; abundance: few; CDR3nt: TGTGCCAGCAGCCGGGGACTGAACAATGAGCAGTTCTTC; CDR3aa: CASSRGLNNEQFF
d_gene: -; len: 13; j_gene: TRBJ1-3; v_gene: TRBV4-1; abundance: few; CDR3nt: TGCGCCAGCAGCCAAGATTTCCGGGGGACCATATATTTT; CDR3aa: CASSQDFRGTIYF
d_gene: TRBD2; len: 15; j_gene: TRBJ2-5; v_gene: TRBV7-8; abundance: -; CDR3nt: TGTGCCAGCAGTCTAGCGGGGGGGCGGGAAAAGACCCAGTACTTC; CDR3aa: CASSLAGGREKTQYF
d_gene: TRBD1; len: 13; j_gene: TRBJ1-1; v_gene: TRBV3-1; abundance: few; CDR3nt: TGTGCCAGTTTTGGACAGGGAGGCACTGAAGCTTTCTTT; CDR3aa: CASFGQGGTEAFF
d_gene: TRBD2; len: 16; j_gene: TRBJ2-5; v_gene: TRBV6-2/TRBV6-3; abundance: -; CDR3nt: TGTGCCAGCAGTTACCCTCTAGCGGGAGAGGGTGAGACCCAGTACTTC; CDR3aa: CASSYPLAGEGETQYF
d_gene: -; len: 17; j_gene: TRBJ1-5; v_gene: TRBV24-1; abundance: many; CDR3nt: TGTGCCACCAGTGGGACCCGGGGCGCCGATAGCAATCAGCCCCAGCATTTT; CDR3aa: CATSGTRGADSNQPQHF
d_gene: -; len: 12; j_gene: TRBJ2-7; v_gene: TRBV30; abundance: few; CDR3nt: TGTGCCTGGAGCGCAGGGTCCTACGAGCAGTACTTC; CDR3aa: CAWSAGSYEQYF
d_gene: TRBD1; len: 15; j_gene: TRBJ2-5; v_gene: TRBV5-5; abundance: few; CDR3nt: TGTGCCAGCCTAAGAACAGGGGATCGGGGAGAGACCCAGTACTTC; CDR3aa: CASLRTGDRGETQYF
d_gene: -; len: 15; j_gene: TRBJ2-2; v_gene: TRBV12-3/TRBV12-4; abundance: few; CDR3nt: TGTGCCAGCAGTGCAGTCTCGCGAGCCACCGGGGAGCTGTTTTTT; CDR3aa: CASSAVSRATGELFF
d_gene: -; len: 16; j_gene: TRBJ2-7; v_gene: TRBV18; abundance: -; CDR3nt: TGTGCCAGCTCACCATCGGCAGGGAGCACGACCTACGAGCAGTACTTC; CDR3aa: CASSPSAGSTTYEQYF
d_gene: -; len: 15; j_gene: TRBJ1-2; v_gene: TRBV4-1; abundance: few; CDR3nt: TGCGCCAGCAGCCAAGTGACGGGGGCTGAATATGGCTACACCTTC; CDR3aa: CASSQVTGAEYGYTF
d_gene: -; len: 17; j_gene: TRBJ2-1; v_gene: TRBV9; abundance: -; CDR3nt: TGTGCCAGCAGCGTAGAGGGGATGGCGGGAAGGTACAATGAGCAGTTCTTC; CDR3aa: CASSVEGMAGRYNEQFF
d_gene: -; len: 12; j_gene: TRBJ2-2; v_gene: TRBV6-1; abundance: -; CDR3nt: TGTGCCAGTGCAGAAAACACCGGGGAGCTGTTTTTT; CDR3aa: CASAENTGELFF
d_gene: -; len: 14; j_gene: TRBJ2-7; v_gene: TRBV4-2; abundance: few; CDR3nt: TGTGCCAGCAGCCAAGAAGTCTCGCGGGGAGAGCAGTACTTC; CDR3aa: CASSQEVSRGEQYF
d_gene: -; len: 14; j_gene: TRBJ2-5; v_gene: TRBV28; abundance: -; CDR3nt: TGTGCCAGCAGGCCCCCAGCGGGCGCGGAGACCCAGTACTTC; CDR3aa: CASRPPAGAETQYF